Sequencing of this T cell receptor (beta chain) was carried out in a study of sequential checkpoint blockade in melanoma. About the study: Both treatment sequences were followed by maintenance nivolumab.

Treatment in this sample: randomized to nivolumab then ipilimumab (arm A) or the reverse (arm B). Sorted cells were live CD3+CD8+, lacking CD19 and CD56, from PBMCs. Generated by immunoSEQ multiplex PCR, the TCRdb table keeps only in-frame clones and is missing some. The sample lists fewer than 40,000 clones; roughly 84% were seen once. This CDR3 contains 14 residues. The V gene lost 1 base and the J gene lost 4 bases, with 10 bases spanning the gap. The germline CDR1 and CDR2 sequences are SGHTA and FQGNSA. This clone was detected only a few times. This sequence originates from a human donor with melanoma. This rearrangement joins TRBV7-2 to TRBJ1-1, with TRBD1 as a possible D gene (6 bases). The sample here was CD8+ T cells sorted from blood (inferred from file names), taken from a patient given nivolumab and ipilimumab in sequence. For the CDR3, the DNA is TGTGCCAGCAGCTTAGTAACAGGGACCACTGAAGCTTTCTTT. Encoded protein: CASSLVTGTTEAFF.